Below, 11 T cell receptor beta chains from the same sample are listed, as sequenced in a study of a mutant IDH1 vaccine in newly diagnosed glioma (dated by TCRdb to the early 2020s). According to the study, the label for this sample's time point signals: week 23, last vaccination. Each vaccine dose, consisting of 300 ug of a 20-mer mutant IDH1 peptide in Montanide, was administered subcutaneously with topical imiquimod. Library preparation used the immunoSEQ multiplex PCR assay. Held by TCRdb, this immuneACCESS table contains in-frame sequences only and omits some clones. Under half of the omission traces to an unresolved V gene where checked; the cause of the rest is unknown. The sample table shows about 43,000 clones, and approximately 84% are seen once. The ten largest account for about 2.4% of the sample. The antigens of these receptors remain unknown. Sequences were derived from PBMCs, sampled from a glioma patient whose treatment included an IDH1 peptide vaccine. The receptors stem from a young woman with glioma. Some clones in this sample may be carry-over from other donors' samples.

The chain couples TRBV15 to TRBJ1-1; possible D gene TRBD1, 5 bases. The CDR3 extends over 16 amino acids. CDR1 and CDR2 from the germline V gene are LNHNV and YYDKDF (reference sequence). Trimming took off 2 bases at V and 6 bases at J, with 19 bases between the two ends. The DNA for the CDR3 is TGTGCCACCAGCAGATCACCCCCAGGGACGAATGCTGAAGCTTTCTTT. It specifies CATSRSPPGTNAEAFF.

The gene calls are TRBV5-1 and TRBJ1-1; D not resolved. V shed 1 base and J shed 2 bases, with 24 bases lying between them. The CDR3 extends over 19 amino acids. The V gene's germline CDR1 is SGHRS and CDR2 YFSETQ. CDR3 coding DNA: TGCGCCAGCAGCTTGTCGGTAATCCCAGCAGCTGGGCTAAACACTGAAGCTTTCTTT. This codes for CASSLSVIPAAGLNTEAFF.

This chain joins TRBV6-5 and TRBJ1-1; perhaps TRBD1 as D (6 bases). The CDR3 covers 15 residues. The germline V gene has CDR1 MNHEY and CDR2 SVGAGI. The ends were cut back, 0 bases at V and 5 bases at J, with 13 bases in the middle. The CDR3 region is CASSYSGRGGTEAFF. The CDR3 nucleotides read TGTGCCAGCAGTTACTCTGGCAGGGGTGGAACTGAAGCTTTCTTT.

This chain uses TRBV6-5 with TRBJ1-1, with a possible D match to TRBD1 (5 bases). V was trimmed by 5 bases and J by 5 bases, leaving 12 bases between them. Germline V CDR1 and CDR2: MNHEY, SVGAGI. There are 13 residues in the CDR3. This CDR3 is CASSDYGGTEAFF. In DNA form, the CDR3 reads TGTGCCAGCAGTGATTACGGGGGGACTGAAGCTTTCTTT.

The chain links TRBV10-3 to TRBJ1-2; D not certain. V lost 3 bases to trimming and J lost 2 bases, with 7 bases between them. The CDR3 extends over 13 amino acids. Germline V lookup: CDR1 ENHRY, CDR2 SYGVKD. CDR3 in amino acids: CAISERTNYGYTF. CDR3 nucleotides: TGTGCCATCAGTGAAAGAACCAACTATGGCTACACCTTC.

The genes are TRBV10-3 and TRBJ1-5; D gene unclear. V was cut by 0 bases and J by 5 bases, with 5 bases left in between. CDR1 is ENHRY, CDR2 SYGVKD, per germline. The CDR3 totals 13 residues. CDR3 in DNA: TGTGCCATCAGTGAGTCGACGGATCAGCCCCAGCATTTT. It is translated as CAISESTDQPQHF.

The chain is built from TRBV18 and TRBJ2-1, with 12 bases fitting TRBD1. Trimming took 3 bases from V and 10 from J; bases not matched to a gene: 10. CDR1 is KGHSH and CDR2 is LQKENI in the germline V gene. The CDR3 runs 16 residues. The CDR3 protein is CASSPRRDRGPREQFF. The CDR3 DNA reads as TGTGCCAGCTCACCTCGGAGGGACAGGGGGCCCCGGGAGCAGTTCTTC.

The chain couples TRBV11-2 to TRBJ1-5; D remains ambiguous. This CDR3 region has 13 residues. Germline lookup yields CDR1 SGHAT and CDR2 FQNNGV. Trimming removed 5 bases at V and 2 bases at J, with 7 bases between. The CDR3: CASSLMGNQPQHF. CDR3 sequence (DNA): TGTGCCAGCAGCCTCATGGGCAATCAGCCCCAGCATTTT.

The CDR3 DNA reads as TGTGCCAGCGGGGACAGTGCCGAACTCGAGCAGTACTTC. It encodes CASGDSAELEQYF. This chain connects TRBV25-1 to TRBJ2-7, with 7 bases lining up with TRBD1. Germline V gene lookup returns CDR1 MGHDK and CDR2 SYGVNS. V lost 8 bases and J lost 6; bases outside the gene matches: 10. The CDR3 contains 13 residues.

The rearrangement links TRBV6-6 to TRBJ2-5; possibly TRBD1 for D (5 bases). Germline CDR1 MNHNY, CDR2 SVGAGI (reference sequence). V gave up 6 bases and J gave up 5 bases, with 19 bases separating them. The CDR3 is made up of 15 amino acids. CDR3 sequence reads: CASRSYRIPWETQYF. The DNA of the CDR3 is TGTGCCAGCAGGTCTTACAGGATCCCCTGGGAGACCCAGTACTTC.

The V gene is TRBV6-5, the J gene TRBJ1-2; unclear D gene. The V end was cut by 2 bases, the J end by 0 bases, with 10 bases between. The length of the CDR3 is 15 residues. Germline lookup yields CDR1 MNHEY and CDR2 SVGAGI. The CDR3 spells CASSYEALPNYGYTF. The CDR3 DNA reads as TGTGCCAGCAGTTACGAGGCCTTGCCTAACTATGGCTACACCTTC.